This paragraph reports one TCR beta chain. Its specificity is not known. The data are from a study of T cell repertoires in cytomegalovirus infection. Across the study: Recently identified HLA-C-restricted and well-studied HLA-B-restricted CMV epitopes were used. CMV infection plus the matching HLA type was flagged by public TCR beta signatures.

TCRdb itself ran the reads through MiXCR, one entry per CDR3 protein. Of 80,000 or so distinct CDR3 sequences in the sample, roughly 37% are singletons; the top ten hold more than 80%. The germline V gene encodes CDR1 SGHNT and CDR2 YYREEE (reference sequence). This CDR3 spans 16 amino acids. Trimming cost V 2 bases and J 2 bases; bases outside gene matches: 3. The specimen comprised CD8+ T cells from cultured PBMCs, sampled from culture after CMV antigen stimulation. The chain is built from TRBV5-4 and TRBJ2-3; the match to TRBD2 covers 12 bases. This sequence originates from a human donor in good health (CMV status not recorded). Some clones in this sample may be carry-over from other donors' samples. The DNA for the CDR3 is TGTGCCAGCAGCTTCCGGACTAGCGGGGTCACAGATACGCAGTATTTT. Its protein product is CASSFRTSGVTDTQYF.